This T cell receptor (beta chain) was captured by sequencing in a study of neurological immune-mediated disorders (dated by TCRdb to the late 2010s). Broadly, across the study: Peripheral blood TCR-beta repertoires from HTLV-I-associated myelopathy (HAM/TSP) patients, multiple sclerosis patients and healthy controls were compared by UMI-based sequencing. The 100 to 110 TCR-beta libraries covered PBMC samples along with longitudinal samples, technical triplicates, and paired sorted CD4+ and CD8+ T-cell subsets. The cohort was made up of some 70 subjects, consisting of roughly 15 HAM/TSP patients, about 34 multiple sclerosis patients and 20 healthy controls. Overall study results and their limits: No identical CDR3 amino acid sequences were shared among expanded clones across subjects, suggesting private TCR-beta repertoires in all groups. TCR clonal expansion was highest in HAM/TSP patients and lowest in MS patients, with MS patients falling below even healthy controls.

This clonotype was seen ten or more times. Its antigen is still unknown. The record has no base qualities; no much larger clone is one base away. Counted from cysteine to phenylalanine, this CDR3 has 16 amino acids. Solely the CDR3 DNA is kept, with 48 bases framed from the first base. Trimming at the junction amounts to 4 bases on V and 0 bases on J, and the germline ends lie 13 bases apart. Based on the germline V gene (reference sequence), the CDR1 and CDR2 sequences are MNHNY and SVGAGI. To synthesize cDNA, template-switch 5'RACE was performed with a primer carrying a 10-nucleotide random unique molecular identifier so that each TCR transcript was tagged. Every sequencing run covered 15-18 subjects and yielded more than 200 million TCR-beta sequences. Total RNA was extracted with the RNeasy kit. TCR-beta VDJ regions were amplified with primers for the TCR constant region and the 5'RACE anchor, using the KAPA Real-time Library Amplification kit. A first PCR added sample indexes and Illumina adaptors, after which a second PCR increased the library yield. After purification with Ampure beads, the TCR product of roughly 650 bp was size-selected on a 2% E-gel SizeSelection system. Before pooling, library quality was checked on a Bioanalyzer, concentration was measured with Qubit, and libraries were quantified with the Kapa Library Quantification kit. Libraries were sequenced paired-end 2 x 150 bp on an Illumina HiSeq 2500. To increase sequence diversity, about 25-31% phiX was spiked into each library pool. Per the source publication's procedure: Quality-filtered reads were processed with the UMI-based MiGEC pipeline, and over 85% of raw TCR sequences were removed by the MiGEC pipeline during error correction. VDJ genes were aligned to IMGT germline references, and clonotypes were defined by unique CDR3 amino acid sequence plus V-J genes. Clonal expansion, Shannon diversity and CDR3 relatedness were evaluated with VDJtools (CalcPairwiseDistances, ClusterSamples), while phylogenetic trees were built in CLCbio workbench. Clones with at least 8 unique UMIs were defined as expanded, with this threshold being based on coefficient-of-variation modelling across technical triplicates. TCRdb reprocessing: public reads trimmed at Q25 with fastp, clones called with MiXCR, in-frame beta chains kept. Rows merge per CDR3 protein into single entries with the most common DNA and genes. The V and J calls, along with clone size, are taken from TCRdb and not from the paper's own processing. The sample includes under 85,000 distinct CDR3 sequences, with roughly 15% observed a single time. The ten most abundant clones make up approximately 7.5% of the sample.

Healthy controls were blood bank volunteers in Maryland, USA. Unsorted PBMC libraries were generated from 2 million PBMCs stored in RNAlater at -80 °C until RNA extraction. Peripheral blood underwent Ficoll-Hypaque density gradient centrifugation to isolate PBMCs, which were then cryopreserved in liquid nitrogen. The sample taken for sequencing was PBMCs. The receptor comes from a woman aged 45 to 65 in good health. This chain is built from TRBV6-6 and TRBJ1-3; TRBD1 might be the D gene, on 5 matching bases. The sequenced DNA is TGTGCCAGCAGTTGGGGCAGCCCGAGCTCTGGAAACACCATATATTTT. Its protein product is CASSWGSPSSGNTIYF.